The present TCR beta chain was sequenced within a study of technical replicates of blood from several donors. Germline-derived CDR1 and CDR2 are GTSNPN and SVGIG (reference sequence). V was cut by 3 bases and J by 4 bases, with 7 bases left in between. There are 12 residues in the CDR3. Sequencing was performed with immunoSEQ multiplex PCR; in TCRdb, only in-frame clones are kept and a portion is missing. The sample has about 60,000 clones; around 87% are singletons. This clone came up a few times. The sequencing input was PBMCs. The clonotype was recovered from a human donor in good health. Some clones in this sample may be carry-over from other donors' samples. V gene TRBV30 combines with J gene TRBJ1-5; D remains unclear. The chain's CDR3 is CAWRADNQPQHF. In nucleotides, the CDR3 is TGTGCCTGGAGGGCCGATAATCAGCCCCAGCATTTT. Filled out from reference TRBV30 and TRBJ1-5, the complete variable domain reads SQTIHQWPATLVQPVGSPLSLECTVEGTSNPNLYWYRQAAGRGLQLLFYSVGIGQISSEVPQNLSASRPQDRQFILSSKKLLLSDSGFYLCAWRADNQPQHFGDGTRLSIL.